The T cell receptor (beta chain) under discussion was sequenced for a study of beta chain features in type 1 diabetes. Study summary: Examination covered roughly 100,000,000 sorted cells spanning all samples.

Study-level findings and limits: It was possible that PCR favored shorter templates, equally so in patients and controls. VDJ junctions sequenced from type 1 diabetes patients showed fewer insertions and more deletions. Moderate but significant shortening of TCRB CDR3s was recorded in all four CD4+ subsets from Type 1 diabetes patients.

Expressed TCRB transcripts were sequenced, since all the RNA that had been isolated was reverse transcribed. TCRdb's copy holds only in-frame clones and misses some; the assay was immunoSEQ multiplex PCR. The table has 160,000 or so clones, almost 65% seen once. This clone was observed a handful of times. Its antigen is currently unknown. This TCR was recovered from a man aged 25 to 45 with type 1 diabetes. The sample consisted of naive CD4+ T cells from blood.

In DNA form, the CDR3 reads TGTGCCAGTAAGACAGGGAGGGAGACCCAGTACTTC. The encoded protein is CASKTGRETQYF. The chain joins TRBV28 to TRBJ2-5, with D perhaps TRBD1 (7 bases). The CDR3 spans 12 residues. Trimming removed 9 bases from V and 5 bases from J, with 13 bases in between. CDR1 is MDHEN and CDR2 is SYDVKM in the germline V gene.